This TCR beta chain was captured in a study of CD8 T cells in Susac syndrome. Random hexamers were used to reverse transcribe an amount of about 0.45 to 1 ug RNA. Amplification of TCR beta CDR3 across 54 Vbeta and 13 Jbeta was performed with immunoSEQ multiplex PCR. TCRdb reprocessed the immunoSEQ multiplex PCR reads with MiXCR, giving one entry per CDR3 protein. The sample has a few hundred thousand distinct CDR3 sequences, roughly 96% seen once. Sequencing of TCR beta, carried out with a high-throughput approach, was applied to CD8+ and CD4+ T cells from the blood. Purification of the CD8+ and CD4+ T cells relied on negative isolation, and TEMRA cells underwent FACS enrichment. CDR3 length: 13 amino acids. The germline gives CDR1 GTSNPN, CDR2 SVGIG (reference sequence). Trimming stripped 0 bases from V and 6 bases from J, with 10 bases between.

The sequencing input was CD4+ T cells from PBMCs. The gene calls are TRBV30 and TRBJ2-3; D is perhaps TRBD2 (6 bases). The receptor was isolated from a human donor with multiple sclerosis. The CDR3: CAWSVRLVDTQYF. The CDR3 nucleotides read TGTGCCTGGAGTGTACGACTAGTCGATACGCAGTATTTT.